The 32 T cell receptor beta chains presented below share a single source sample, sequenced in a study of CD8 T cells in ankylosing spondylitis (dated by TCRdb to 2016 to 2017). Libraries were built with 5' RACE. The data were produced on an Illumina HiSeq 2500. Clones were called with MiXCR by TCRdb after fastp trimmed the public reads at Q25, and only in-frame beta chains were retained. Each entry is one CDR3 protein sequence, shown with its most common DNA and genes. The sample has some 130,000 distinct CDR3 sequences on record, approximately 9.9% of them singletons. Of the sample, roughly 3.3% is held by the ten largest clones. Input material: blood, either unsorted or a sorted T cell fraction (not recorded which). Every receptor here comes from a male donor with ankylosing spondylitis or in good health (not recorded which).

Many counts were recorded for this clonotype. This CDR3 is CASSDFDTQYF. In DNA, the CDR3 is TGTGCCAGCAGTGATTTTGATACGCAGTATTTT. This chain connects TRBV25-1 to TRBJ2-3; D not certain. Germline V CDR1 and CDR2: MGHDK, SYGVNS. CDR3 length: 11 amino acids. Trimming stripped 3 bases from V and 6 bases from J, with 4 bases between.

The chain employs TRBV10-3 and TRBJ2-5, with TRBD2 matching over 14 bases. The CDR3 sequence is 15 residues long. After removal of 4 bases from V and 5 bases from J, the junction contained 3 bases not matched to a gene. The germline CDR1 and CDR2 sequences are ENHRY and SYGVKD. CDR3 amino acids: CAISGGTSGSETQYF. CDR3 nucleotide sequence: TGTGCCATCAGTGGAGGGACTAGCGGGAGCGAGACCCAGTACTTC.

This clonotype has more than one count but fewer than ten. V gene TRBV25-1 combines with J gene TRBJ2-3; weak D call: TRBD1 (6 bases). Trimming took off 3 bases at V and 3 bases at J, with 13 bases between the two ends. Germline-derived CDR1 and CDR2 are MGHDK and SYGVNS. The CDR3 length is 15 residues. The CDR3, as DNA: TGTGCCAGCAGTGAGCCCGGACAGCTAACAGATACGCAGTATTTT. This translates into CASSEPGQLTDTQYF.

This clonotype was seen ten or more times. V usage is TRBV6-2 or TRBV6-3 and J usage is TRBJ2-5, with D unclear. CDR1 is MNHEY, CDR2 SVGEGT, per germline. The CDR3 is 12 amino acids. V was shortened by 0 bases and J by 1 base, with 0 bases between the two germline ends. Here the CDR3 DNA reads TGTGCCAGCAGTTACTCCCAAGAGACCCAGTACTTC. Its translation: CASSYSQETQYF.

This clonotype was seen at least ten times. This sequence joins TRBV6-5 and TRBJ2-1; 8 positions match TRBD1. V lost 2 bases and J lost 0; bases outside the gene matches: 3. The CDR3 contains 16 residues. Per germline, CDR1 MNHEY and CDR2 SVGAGI. The CDR3 spells CASSYTGGSSYNEQFF. DNA for the CDR3: TGTGCCAGCAGTTACACAGGGGGTAGCTCCTACAATGAGCAGTTCTTC.

This clonotype was counted only a few times. This chain links TRBV20-1 with TRBJ1-5, with D unresolved. The CDR3 has 14 amino acids. V was cut by 3 bases and J by 1 base, with 10 bases left in between. Germline CDR1 and CDR2: DFQATT and SNEGSKA (reference sequence). CDR3 bases: TGCAGTGCTAGTTTGCAGTCCAGCAATCAGCCCCAGCATTTT. Encoded protein: CSASLQSSNQPQHF.

This clonotype was recorded many times. This sequence joins TRBV20-1 and TRBJ2-3; the D gene is possibly TRBD1 (6 bases). The germline V and J ends were trimmed by 2 bases and 4 bases, with 16 bases remaining between them. The CDR3 sequence is 15 residues long. CDR1 is DFQATT, CDR2 SNEGSKA, per germline (reference sequence). The DNA for the CDR3 is TGCAGTGCTAGACCTGACAGGTTGATGGCAGATACGCAGTATTTT. Translated, it gives CSARPDRLMADTQYF.

This clonotype was counted many times. The CDR3 protein is CASSLFRYNEQFF. CDR3 sequence (DNA): TGTGCCAGCAGTTTATTCAGATACAATGAGCAGTTCTTC. V and J are TRBV27 and TRBJ2-1; no definite D call. Per the germline V gene, CDR1 is MNHEY and CDR2 is SMNVEV (reference sequence). The CDR3 runs to 13 residues. The V and J ends lost 1 base and 4 bases respectively, with 5 bases between them.

DNA for the CDR3: TGCGCCAGCAGCTTGGCCGGGCGAAGCTCCCAGTACTTC. This encodes CASSLAGRSSQYF. The chain links TRBV5-1 to TRBJ2-5; D not resolved. The CDR3 extends over 13 amino acids. Trimming shortened V by 0 bases and J by 9 bases, and 12 bases separated the two germline ends. Germline V gene lookup returns CDR1 SGHRS and CDR2 YFSETQ.

This clonotype has at least ten counts. The chain joins TRBV20-1 to TRBJ2-1; 8 bases are a match to TRBD2. Germline trimming cut 6 bases from V and 5 bases from J; bases unmatched to any gene: 6. Germline values: CDR1 DFQATT, CDR2 SNEGSKA (reference sequence). The CDR3 extends over 13 amino acids. The CDR3 spells CSAPGLANNEQFF. CDR3 DNA: TGCAGTGCGCCCGGACTAGCCAACAATGAGCAGTTCTTC.

This clonotype was seen repeatedly, ten times or more. The chain couples TRBV12-3 or TRBV12-4 to TRBJ2-3; 7 bases align to TRBD1. The J segment lost 0 bases and the V segment lost 8 bases, leaving 17 bases of the junction unmatched. The CDR3 is 18 amino acids. CDR3 in amino acids: CASVRDLSGTASTDTQYF. CDR3 sequence (DNA): TGTGCCAGCGTCCGCGATTTGTCCGGGACAGCTAGCACAGATACGCAGTATTTT.

The table lists this clonotype with a few counts. As DNA, the CDR3 is TGTGCCAGCAGCCTAGGTTGGGAGCAGTTCTTC. Encoded protein: CASSLGWEQFF. J is TRBJ2-1 and V is TRBV3-1; D is ambiguous. The CDR3 totals 11 residues. With 4 bases removed from V and 10 bases from J, the gap between germline ends came to 8 bases. Germline V gene lookup returns CDR1 LGHDT and CDR2 YNNKEL (reference sequence).

The rearrangement links TRBV4-1 to TRBJ1-2, with TRBD1 as a possible D gene (6 bases). CDR1 and CDR2 from the germline V gene are MGHRA and YSYEKL. V was trimmed by 2 bases and J by 6 bases, leaving 13 bases between them. This CDR3 has 14 amino acids. CDR3 coding DNA: TGCGCCAGCAGCCAACCCGACAGGTTTCATGGCTACACCTTC. Its protein is CASSQPDRFHGYTF.

V usage is TRBV5-1 and J usage is TRBJ2-1; D is undetermined. The CDR3 loop spans 16 amino acids. V shed 0 bases and J shed 0 bases, with 10 bases lying between them. Germline V gene data show CDR1 as SGHRS and CDR2 as YFSETQ. This CDR3 is CASSLAPARSYNEQFF. CDR3 in DNA: TGCGCCAGCAGCTTGGCCCCAGCGCGCTCCTACAATGAGCAGTTCTTC.

The chain carries TRBV28 and TRBJ2-7; 13 bases match TRBD2. Per germline, CDR1 MDHEN and CDR2 SYDVKM. The CDR3 is 18 amino acids. After removal of 3 bases from V and 9 bases from J, the junction contained 17 bases not matched to a gene. DNA of the CDR3: TGTGCCAGCAGTTTTTCCGGACTAGCGGGAGCCACGGCGTCCCGGCAGTACTTC. Its protein product is CASSFSGLAGATASRQYF. The full variable domain, in which reference TRBV28 and TRBJ2-7 provide the parts outside the CDR3, is DVKVTQSSRYLVKRTGEKVFLECVQDMDHENMFWYRQDPGLGLRLIYFSYDVKMKEKGDIPEGYSVSREKKERFSLILESASTNQTSMYLCASSFSGLAGATASRQYFGPGTRLTVT.

This clonotype has ten or more counts. The DNA of the CDR3 is TGTGCCAGCCGAGGGAAGAACACCGGGGAGCTGTTTTTT. Protein: CASRGKNTGELFF. The V gene is TRBV12-3 or TRBV12-4, the J gene TRBJ2-2, with D tentatively TRBD2 (5 bases). V was pared by 8 bases and J by 1 base, with 8 bases between. There are 13 residues in the CDR3.

This clonotype is labeled medium-sized. The V gene is TRBV6-5, the J gene TRBJ1-1, with no clear D. The CDR3 length is 17 residues. The germline V gene has CDR1 MNHEY and CDR2 SVGAGI. The V end was cut by 2 bases, the J end by 3 bases, with 19 bases between. The CDR3 reads CASSYPDVWAVDTEAFF. Written as DNA, the CDR3 is TGTGCCAGCAGTTACCCAGATGTCTGGGCGGTAGACACTGAAGCTTTCTTT.

This clonotype came up many times. This sequence joins TRBV7-2 and TRBJ1-5; D gene unclear. Germline V gene sequence: CDR1 SGHTA, CDR2 FQGNSA. CDR3 length: 16 residues. Trimming took off 5 bases at V and 0 bases at J, with 14 bases between the two ends. The chain's CDR3 is CASSEWGVSSNQPQHF. As DNA, the CDR3 is TGTGCCAGCAGCGAATGGGGAGTTTCTAGCAATCAGCCCCAGCATTTT.

In this sample, this clonotype turned up many times. The V and J genes are TRBV5-1 and TRBJ2-5; D remains unclear. The CDR3 contains 11 residues. CDR1 and CDR2 from the germline V gene are SGHRS and YFSETQ. V dropped 0 bases and J dropped 6 bases, with 3 bases sitting between them. The CDR3 is CASSLGQTQYF. CDR3 bases: TGCGCCAGCAGCTTGGGCCAGACCCAGTACTTC. The full variable domain, completed using reference TRBV5-1 and TRBJ2-5, is KAGVTQTPRYLIKTRGQQVTLSCSPISGHRSVSWYQQTPGQGLQFLFEYFSETQRNKGNFPGRFSGRQFSNSRSEMNVSTLELGDSALYLCASSLGQTQYFGPGTRLLVL.

This sequence joins TRBV7-3 and TRBJ2-1, with 9 bases lining up with TRBD2. Germline values: CDR1 SGHTA, CDR2 FQGTGA. V gave up 2 bases and J gave up 4 bases; unmatched junction bases: 6. CDR3 length equals 16 residues. For the CDR3, the DNA is TGTGCCAGCAGCTTAGTTAGCGGGAGCGGGTACAATGAGCAGTTCTTC. Translated: CASSLVSGSGYNEQFF.

This clonotype was counted at least ten times. The chain is built from TRBV20-1 and TRBJ2-2, with 7 bases matching TRBD2. V lost 6 bases, J lost 8 bases, and 9 bases stayed unmatched. In germline, CDR1 is DFQATT, CDR2 SNEGSKA (reference sequence). The CDR3 is made up of 13 amino acids. This CDR3 is CSATKSGTGELFF. DNA for the CDR3: TGCAGTGCAACGAAAAGCGGGACTGGGGAGCTGTTTTTT.

Comment on this clonotype: A junction end diverges from the germline sequence, so it may reflect a read error. The V call is TRBV20-1, the J call TRBJ2-7; TRBD2 agrees at 7 bases. Germline-derived CDR1 and CDR2 are DFQATT and SNEGSKA (reference sequence). The CDR3 spans 15 residues. CDR3 coding DNA: TGCTGTGCTAGAGATAGGGCGGGAGTTTTCTACGAGCAGTACTTC. Translating gives CCARDRAGVFYEQYF.

This clonotype was seen at least ten times. This chain links TRBV5-1 with TRBJ2-1; TRBD2 agrees at 8 bases. Germline V CDR1 and CDR2: SGHRS, YFSETQ. The CDR3 runs to 16 residues. Losses at the gene ends were 4 bases for V and 0 bases for J; bases not matched to a gene: 6. This CDR3 is CASSLTSGSSYNEQFF. The CDR3 DNA is TGCGCCAGCAGCCTTACAAGCGGGAGCTCCTACAATGAGCAGTTCTTC.

This clonotype appeared a few times. A read error may account for a junction end that differs from germline. This chain connects TRBV5-1 to TRBJ2-7, with 7 bases identical to TRBD2. There are 14 residues in the CDR3. The V gene's germline CDR1 is SGHRS and CDR2 YFSETQ. CDR3 bases: TGCGCCAGCAGCTTGAATCTAGCGGTCGACGAACAGTACTTC. This encodes CASSLNLAVDEQYF.

This clonotype was counted many times. The chain uses TRBV7-9 and TRBJ2-7; TRBD1 agrees at 10 bases. V dropped 6 bases and J dropped 1; count of bases not matched to a gene: 6. The V gene's germline CDR1 is SEHNR and CDR2 FQNEAQ (reference sequence). The CDR3 runs 15 residues. The CDR3 nucleotides are TGTGCCAGCAGTCACCGGGACAGGGGATCCTACGAGCAGTACTTC. This translates into CASSHRDRGSYEQYF.

This clonotype was seen repeatedly, ten times or more. This chain joins TRBV7-2 and TRBJ2-4; possibly TRBD2 for D (5 bases). This CDR3 region has 17 residues. The V gene lost 5 bases and the J gene lost 0 bases, with 17 bases spanning the gap. Germline CDR1 SGHTA, CDR2 FQGNSA. This CDR3 reads CASSPPQAAGAKNIQYF. CDR3 in DNA: TGTGCCAGCAGCCCTCCGCAGGCGGCGGGAGCCAAAAACATTCAGTACTTC. Variable domain in full (rest from reference TRBV7-2 and TRBJ2-4): GAGVSQSPSNKVTEKGKDVELRCDPISGHTALYWYRQSLGQGLEFLIYFQGNSAPDKSGLPSDRFSAERTGGSVSTLTIQRTQQEDSAVYLCASSPPQAAGAKNIQYFGAGTRLSVL.

This clonotype appeared a few times. The V call is TRBV11-2, the J call TRBJ1-6; D gene unclear. Trimming shortened V by 2 bases and J by 0 bases, and 14 bases separated the two germline ends. In germline, CDR1 is SGHAT, CDR2 FQNNGV. The CDR3 covers 18 residues. The CDR3 DNA is TGTGCCAGCAGCTTAAAGATCGGGGTTGCCTCCTATAATTCACCCCTCCACTTT. This codes for CASSLKIGVASYNSPLHF.

Only a few counts were recorded for this clonotype. The V call is TRBV6-5, the J call TRBJ2-5, with D perhaps being TRBD1 or TRBD2 (5 bases each). The germline gives CDR1 MNHEY, CDR2 SVGAGI. The CDR3 has 13 residues. V was shortened by 4 bases and J by 4 bases, with 10 bases between the two germline ends. The CDR3 DNA reads TGTGCCAGCAGTTTAAGTGGGGGAGAGACCCAGTACTTC. It translates to CASSLSGGETQYF.

The sample holds many counts of this clonotype. The chain recombines TRBV20-1 with TRBJ2-5, with 10 bases lining up with TRBD1. CDR3 length: 15 residues. Germline trimming cut 2 bases from V and 5 bases from J; bases unmatched to any gene: 8. Germline V gene lookup returns CDR1 DFQATT and CDR2 SNEGSKA (reference sequence). CDR3 nucleotide sequence: TGCAGTGCTAGAAGGATGGGACAGGGGAGGGAGACCCAGTACTTC. Translating it yields CSARRMGQGRETQYF.

The sample holds many counts of this clonotype. The chain employs TRBV6-2 or TRBV6-3 and TRBJ2-1, with TRBD2 as a possible D gene (5 bases). V shed 0 bases and J shed 0 bases, with 12 bases lying between them. The germline V gene encodes CDR1 MNHEY and CDR2 SVGEGT. The CDR3 totals 17 residues. CDR3 sequence: CASSYSPQRSSYNEQFF. As DNA, the CDR3 is TGTGCCAGCAGTTACTCACCACAGCGGAGCTCCTACAATGAGCAGTTCTTC.

The chain links TRBV7-9 to TRBJ1-5, with D unclear. Germline V CDR1 and CDR2: SEHNR, FQNEAQ (reference sequence). V gave up 3 bases and J gave up 7 bases, with 7 bases separating them. The CDR3 runs to 12 residues. As DNA, the CDR3 is TGTGCCAGCAGCTTGTCTATGCAGCCCCAGCATTTT. Residues: CASSLSMQPQHF.

The rearrangement joins TRBV12-3 or TRBV12-4 to TRBJ2-1; 11 bases are shared with TRBD2. This CDR3 spans 16 amino acids. With 2 bases clipped from V and 5 bases from J, the junction kept 5 bases outside the gene matches. CDR3 sequence reads: CASSLLAGGSHNEQFF. Here the CDR3 DNA reads TGTGCCAGCAGTTTATTAGCGGGAGGGTCCCACAATGAGCAGTTCTTC.